Sequencing of this T cell receptor (beta chain) was carried out in a study of response to subunit inactivated influenza vaccine. TCRdb called the RT-PCR reads again in MiXCR, with one record for every CDR3 protein. The sample has under 950,000 distinct CDR3 sequences; roughly 20% are singletons. This clonotype was recorded a few times. The CDR3 length is 16 residues. The V gene lost 5 bases and the J gene lost 3 bases, with 18 bases spanning the gap. The chain recombines TRBV12-3 or TRBV12-4 with TRBJ2-3; D gene uncertain. The TCR was taken from a man in his forties or fifties who received an inactivated influenza vaccine. Sample: PBMCs from blood, taken about 5 days after vaccination. This chain's CDR3 is CASSPHRTTVTDTQYF. The CDR3 nucleotides are TGTGCCAGCAGTCCTCATCGAACTACGGTTACAGATACGCAGTATTTT.